This entry is about one T cell receptor beta chain. Its cognate antigen is unknown. The data belong to a study of T cell responses to AZD1222 COVID-19 vaccine. Study-wide points: Elevations in Spike-specific TCR breadth and depth followed administration of two AZD1222 doses. No repertoire was sampled before or during the peak T cell response, only after it. Reports say nearly half of spike-specific TCRs go after unmutated variant regions. Donors were chiefly white British, with a greater number of females, and clonal diversity was perhaps underestimated.

TCRdb's copy holds only in-frame clones and misses some; the assay was immunoSEQ multiplex PCR. The sample yields roughly 110,000 clones, less than 95% seen once. Trimming removed 3 bases at V and 4 bases at J, with 15 bases between. The germline gives CDR1 DFQATT, CDR2 SNEGSKA (reference sequence). This CDR3 region has 14 residues. The genes are TRBV20-1 and TRBJ1-1; D might be TRBD1 (6 bases). This clonotype was obtained from an adult who received the AZD1222 COVID-19 vaccine. The sample here was peripheral blood, taken 28 days after the second AZD1222 dose. DNA for the CDR3: TGCAGTGCTAGTTGGCAGGGGTCAGGCACTGAAGCTTTCTTT. This translates into CSASWQGSGTEAFF.